The 14 T cell receptor beta chains below all came from one sample that was sequenced in a study of monozygotic twins with cystic fibrosis. The data were produced by immunoSEQ multiplex PCR, yet TCRdb's version contains in-frame clones alone and is incomplete. The sample consists of 20,000 or so clones, about 97% of them appearing once. Sequenced sample: blood. These receptors were collected from a woman under 40 with cystic fibrosis.

The chain couples TRBV11-2 to TRBJ1-1, with D unclear. This CDR3 spans 12 amino acids. Germline CDR1 and CDR2: SGHAT and FQNNGV. V was cut by 2 bases and J by 3 bases, with 4 bases left in between. The DNA of the CDR3 is TGTGCCAGCAGCTTAATCTACACTGAAGCTTTCTTT. Protein product: CASSLIYTEAFF.

The chain combines TRBV20-1 with TRBJ2-1; D tentatively reads TRBD1 or TRBD2 (5 bases each). V was shortened by 7 bases and J by 7 bases, with 8 bases between the two germline ends. Germline values: CDR1 DFQATT, CDR2 SNEGSKA (reference sequence). The CDR3 runs to 10 residues. The DNA of the CDR3 is TGCAGTGGAGGGGCAAATGAGCAGTTCTTC. Protein sequence: CSGGANEQFF.

This rearrangement joins TRBV19 to TRBJ2-5; the D gene is possibly TRBD1 (5 bases). V was cut by 3 bases and J by 6 bases, with 8 bases left in between. The germline gives CDR1 LNHDA, CDR2 SQIVND (reference sequence). The CDR3 consists of 12 residues. Written as DNA, the CDR3 is TGTGCCAGTAGTATGCAGGGTAAGACCCAGTACTTC. It encodes CASSMQGKTQYF.

The rearrangement uses TRBV4-2 and TRBJ2-1; tentative D call: TRBD2 (6 bases). CDR3 length: 17 amino acids. Trimming took off 2 bases at V and 0 bases at J, with 14 bases between the two ends. CDR1 LGHNA and CDR2 YNFKEQ come from the germline V gene. CDR3 sequence reads: CASSQPTSRSSYNEQFF. The DNA for the CDR3 is TGTGCCAGCAGCCAACCCACTAGCCGGAGCTCCTACAATGAGCAGTTCTTC.

This clone was recorded only once. In nucleotides, the CDR3 is TGTGCCAGCAGCTTAAGGTTAGGGGGGACCCGAGCAACTAATGAAAAACTGTTTTTT. Its translation: CASSLRLGGTRATNEKLFF. The chain recombines TRBV11-2 with TRBJ1-4; D is perhaps TRBD1 (6 bases). Germline V lookup: CDR1 SGHAT, CDR2 FQNNGV. V was clipped by 2 bases and J by 0 bases, with 19 bases between them. The CDR3 spans 19 residues.

The chain combines TRBV5-1 with TRBJ2-5; D is ambiguous. The CDR3 consists of 14 residues. Trimming took 1 base from V and 2 from J, leaving 9 bases between them. Germline V CDR1 and CDR2: SGHRS, YFSETQ. In nucleotides, the CDR3 is TGCGCCAGCAGCTTGATGTCTCCTCAAGAGACCCAGTACTTC. It is translated as CASSLMSPQETQYF.

The gene calls are TRBV4-1 and TRBJ2-1; 16 bases fit TRBD2. V shed 4 bases and J 7 bases; nucleotides not matched to a gene: 10. CDR3 size: 18 residues. Germline V CDR1 and CDR2: MGHRA, YSYEKL. The CDR3 spells CASSPPGLAGGWVNEQFF. The CDR3, as DNA: TGCGCCAGCAGCCCCCCGGGACTAGCGGGGGGGTGGGTAAATGAGCAGTTCTTC.

This chain connects TRBV4-2 to TRBJ2-4; D unresolved. Trimming stripped 0 bases from V and 0 bases from J, with 9 bases between. Germline CDR1 and CDR2: LGHNA and YNFKEQ. CDR3 size: 16 residues. CDR3 sequence (DNA): TGTGCCAGCAGCCAAGAGGGTCTCGTAGCCAAAAACATTCAGTACTTC. Translation: CASSQEGLVAKNIQYF.

The rearrangement joins TRBV19 to TRBJ1-5; tentatively, D is TRBD1 (5 bases). Germline assignment: CDR1 LNHDA and CDR2 SQIVND (reference sequence). This CDR3 is 13 amino acids long. Trimming left V 4 bases short and J 5 bases short, with 9 bases between. CDR3 loop: CASSKGLDQPQHF. CDR3 bases: TGTGCCAGTAGTAAGGGGTTGGATCAGCCCCAGCATTTT.

The chain joins TRBV5-1 to TRBJ2-2; D uncertain. The V gene lost 4 bases and the J gene lost 4 bases, with 17 bases spanning the gap. Germline CDR1 is SGHRS and CDR2 is YFSETQ. The CDR3 extends over 16 amino acids. The CDR3 sequence is CASSVDGVLVTGELFF. The CDR3 bases are TGCGCCAGCAGCGTGGACGGCGTACTGGTCACCGGGGAGCTGTTTTTT.

V is TRBV19 and J is TRBJ2-5; D might be TRBD1 (5 bases). The germline V and J ends were trimmed by 5 bases and 0 bases, with 13 bases remaining between them. The CDR3 totals 15 residues. The germline V gene encodes CDR1 LNHDA and CDR2 SQIVND (reference sequence). The CDR3 DNA reads as TGTGCCAGTAGTTCAAGAGGACATTACCAAGAGACCCAGTACTTC. This codes for CASSSRGHYQETQYF.

This chain joins TRBV4-3 and TRBJ1-1, with D unclear. The CDR3 consists of 13 residues. Trimming removed 1 base at V and 5 bases at J, with 8 bases between. Germline loops: CDR1 LGHNA, CDR2 YSLEER. This CDR3 reads CASSQVKETEAFF. The CDR3, as DNA: TGCGCCAGCAGCCAAGTAAAGGAGACTGAAGCTTTCTTT.

This chain links TRBV7-9 with TRBJ2-1; 9 nucleotides align to TRBD1. The CDR3 contains 17 residues. With 8 bases clipped from V and 7 bases from J, the junction kept 18 bases outside the gene matches. The germline V gene has CDR1 SEHNR and CDR2 FQNEAQ (reference sequence). CDR3 nucleotide sequence: TGTGCCAGCGGCCCACGACCCGGCACAGGGGGCTTAAATGAGCAGTTCTTC. Encoded protein: CASGPRPGTGGLNEQFF.

The chain couples TRBV25-1 to TRBJ1-2; 10 positions match TRBD1. With 2 bases clipped from V and 6 bases from J, the junction kept 3 bases outside the gene matches. The germline CDR1 and CDR2 sequences are MGHDK and SYGVNS. The CDR3 is made up of 14 amino acids. In DNA form, the CDR3 reads TGTGCCAGCAGTGAACGGGACAGGGGCGATGGCTACACCTTC. Translated, it gives CASSERDRGDGYTF.